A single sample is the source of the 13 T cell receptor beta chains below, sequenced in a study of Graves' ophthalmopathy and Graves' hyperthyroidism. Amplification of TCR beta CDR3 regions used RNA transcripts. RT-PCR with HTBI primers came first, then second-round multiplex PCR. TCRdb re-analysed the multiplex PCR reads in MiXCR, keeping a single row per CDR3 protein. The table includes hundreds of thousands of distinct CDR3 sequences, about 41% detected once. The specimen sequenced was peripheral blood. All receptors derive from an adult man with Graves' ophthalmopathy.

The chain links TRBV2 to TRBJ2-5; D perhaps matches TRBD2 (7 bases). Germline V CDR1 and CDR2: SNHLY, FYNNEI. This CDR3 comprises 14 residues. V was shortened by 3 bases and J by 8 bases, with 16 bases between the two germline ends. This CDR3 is CASSEGASGDTQYF. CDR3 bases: TGTGCCAGCAGTGAGGGGGCTAGCGGAGACACCCAGTACTTC.

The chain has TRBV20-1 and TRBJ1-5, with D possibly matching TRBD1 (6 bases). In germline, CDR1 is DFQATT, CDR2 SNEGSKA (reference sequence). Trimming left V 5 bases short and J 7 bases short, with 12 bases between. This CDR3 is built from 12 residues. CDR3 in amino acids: CSARQQGQPQHF. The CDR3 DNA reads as TGCAGTGCTCGGCAACAGGGACAGCCCCAGCATTTT.

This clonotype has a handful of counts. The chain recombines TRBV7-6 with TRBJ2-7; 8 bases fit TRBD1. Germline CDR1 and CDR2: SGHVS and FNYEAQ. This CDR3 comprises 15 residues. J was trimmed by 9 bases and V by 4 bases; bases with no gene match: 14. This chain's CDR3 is CASSSQTGAIPGQYF. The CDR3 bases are TGTGCCAGCAGCTCACAGACAGGGGCCATACCGGGGCAGTACTTC.

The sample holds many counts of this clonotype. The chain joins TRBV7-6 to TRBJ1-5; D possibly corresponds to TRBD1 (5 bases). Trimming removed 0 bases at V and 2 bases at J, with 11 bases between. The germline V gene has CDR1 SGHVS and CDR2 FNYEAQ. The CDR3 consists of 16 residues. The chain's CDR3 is CASSLASGGGNQPQHF. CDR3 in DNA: TGTGCCAGCAGCTTAGCCAGCGGGGGAGGCAATCAGCCCCAGCATTTT.

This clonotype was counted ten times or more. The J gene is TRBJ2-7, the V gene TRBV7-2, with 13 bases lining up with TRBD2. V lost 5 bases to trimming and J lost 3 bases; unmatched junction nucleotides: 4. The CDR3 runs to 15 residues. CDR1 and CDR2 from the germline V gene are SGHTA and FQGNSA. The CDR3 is CASSETSGGGYEQYF. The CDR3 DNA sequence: TGTGCCAGCAGCGAAACTAGCGGGGGGGGCTACGAGCAGTACTTC.

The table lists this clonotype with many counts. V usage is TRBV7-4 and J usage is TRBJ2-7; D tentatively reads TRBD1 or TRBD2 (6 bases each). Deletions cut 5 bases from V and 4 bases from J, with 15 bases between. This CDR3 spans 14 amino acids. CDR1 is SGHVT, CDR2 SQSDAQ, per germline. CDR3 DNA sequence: TGTGCCAGCAGCCTCTTGACAGGAGGGTACGAGCAGTACTTC. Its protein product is CASSLLTGGYEQYF.

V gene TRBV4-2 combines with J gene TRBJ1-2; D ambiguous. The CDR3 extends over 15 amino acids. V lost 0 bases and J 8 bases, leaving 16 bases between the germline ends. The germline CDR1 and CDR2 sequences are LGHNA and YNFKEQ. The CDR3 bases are TGTGCCAGCAGCCAAGAAAAAGTTGGAGGGAACGGCTACACCTTC. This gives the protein CASSQEKVGGNGYTF.

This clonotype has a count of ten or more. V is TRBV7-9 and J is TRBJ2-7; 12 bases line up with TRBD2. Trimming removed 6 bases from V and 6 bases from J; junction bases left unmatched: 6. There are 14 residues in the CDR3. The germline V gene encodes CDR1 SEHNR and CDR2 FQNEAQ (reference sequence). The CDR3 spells CASRTGLAGGEQYF. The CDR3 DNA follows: TGTGCCAGCAGAACGGGACTAGCGGGTGGCGAGCAGTACTTC.

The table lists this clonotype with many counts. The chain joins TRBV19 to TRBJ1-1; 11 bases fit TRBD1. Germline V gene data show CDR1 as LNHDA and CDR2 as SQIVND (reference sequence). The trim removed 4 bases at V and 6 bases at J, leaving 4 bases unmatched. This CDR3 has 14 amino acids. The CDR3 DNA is TGTGCCAGTAGTAATCCGGGACAGGGGGCTGAAGCTTTCTTT. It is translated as CASSNPGQGAEAFF. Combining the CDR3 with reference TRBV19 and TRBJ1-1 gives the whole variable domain DGGITQSPKYLFRKEGQNVTLSCEQNLNHDAMYWYRQDPGQGLRLIYYSQIVNDFQKGDIAEGYSVSREKKESFPLTVTSAQKNPTAFYLCASSNPGQGAEAFFGQGTRLTVV.

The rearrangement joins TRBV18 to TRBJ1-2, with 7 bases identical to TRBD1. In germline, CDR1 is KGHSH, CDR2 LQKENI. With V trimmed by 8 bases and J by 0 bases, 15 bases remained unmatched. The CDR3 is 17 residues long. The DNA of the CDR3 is TGTGCCAGCAGCTCCACCGGGACAGAAGAATCTAACTATGGCTACACCTTC. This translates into CASSSTGTEESNYGYTF.

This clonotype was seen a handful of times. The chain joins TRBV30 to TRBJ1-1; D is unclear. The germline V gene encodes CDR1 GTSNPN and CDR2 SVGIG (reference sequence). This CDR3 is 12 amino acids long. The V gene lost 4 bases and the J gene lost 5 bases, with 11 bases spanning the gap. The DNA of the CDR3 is TGTGCCTGGATCGGAGAGGGAACTGAAGCTTTCTTT. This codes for CAWIGEGTEAFF. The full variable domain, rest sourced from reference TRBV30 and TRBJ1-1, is SQTIHQWPATLVQPVGSPLSLECTVEGTSNPNLYWYRQAAGRGLQLLFYSVGIGQISSEVPQNLSASRPQDRQFILSSKKLLLSDSGFYLCAWIGEGTEAFFGQGTRLTVV.

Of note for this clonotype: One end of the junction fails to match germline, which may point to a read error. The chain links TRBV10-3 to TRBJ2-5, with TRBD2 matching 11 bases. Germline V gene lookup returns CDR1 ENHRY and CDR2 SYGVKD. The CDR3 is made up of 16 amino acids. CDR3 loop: CASSYKGLAEGGTQYF. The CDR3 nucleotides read TGTGCCAGCAGTTACAAGGGACTAGCGGAAGGGGGGACCCAGTACTTC.

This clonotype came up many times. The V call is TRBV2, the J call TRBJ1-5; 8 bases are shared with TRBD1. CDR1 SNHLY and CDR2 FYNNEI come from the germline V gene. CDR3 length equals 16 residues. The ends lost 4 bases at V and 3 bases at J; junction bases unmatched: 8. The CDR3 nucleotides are TGTGCCAGCAGTGCGACTTCAGGGGGCTACAATCAGCCCCAGCATTTT. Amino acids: CASSATSGGYNQPQHF.